This T cell receptor (beta chain) was recorded in a study of T cells after yellow fever vaccination. Study at large: Fractions low in cell number were prepared with SMART-Seq v4 Ultra Low Input.

A word on this clonotype: Antigen specificity is unknown.

Regarding the study as a whole: A faster peak, day 5 versus 15, was reached by the weaker secondary response. Once the booster was given, most primary-vaccination clones reappeared, at just under 98% for CD4 and roughly 85% for CD8.

Trimming removed 2 bases at V and 5 bases at J, with 14 bases between. Germline CDR1 is MGHRA and CDR2 is YSYEKL. The CDR3 totals 15 residues. Researchers made TCR cDNA using 5'RACE template switching, and this step added a universal primer site and UMIs. MiXCR was run by TCRdb on the 5' RACE reads, yielding one entry per CDR3 protein. The sample has 300,000 to 400,000 distinct CDR3 sequences; approximately 12% are singletons. The clonotype was recovered from a man aged 18 to 30 who received the YFV17D yellow fever vaccine. The V call is TRBV4-1, the J call TRBJ2-3; a weak D match, TRBD1 (6 bases). This specimen consisted of CD4+ T cells sorted from PBMCs, obtained 15 days after the yellow fever booster vaccination. CDR3 nucleotide sequence: TGCGCCAGCAGCCAATCACAACAGGGTATAGATACGCAGTATTTT. Translation: CASSQSQQGIDTQYF.